The TCR beta chain under discussion was sequenced for a study of blood T cell repertoires in COVID-19. CDR3 length: 15 residues. The V gene lost 5 bases and the J gene lost 0 bases, with 13 bases spanning the gap. Germline values: CDR1 MNHEY, CDR2 SMNVEV (reference sequence). Using immunoSEQ multiplex PCR, the repertoire was profiled, and TCRdb retains in-frame clones only, with some absent. The data hold 200,000 to 250,000 clones, with approximately 82% observed a single time. This clonotype was sampled from a man between 40 and 49 years old who had recovered from COVID-19. Specimen: PBMCs or T cells enriched from blood (not recorded which). The chain is built from TRBV27 and TRBJ1-1, with a possible D match to TRBD1 (5 bases). The CDR3 region has the DNA TGTGCCAGCAGTCCGCCGGGACTCTTGAACACTGAAGCTTTCTTT. It is translated as CASSPPGLLNTEAFF.